This section outlines one T cell receptor (beta chain) sequence together with its context. Antigen specificity is unknown. The data originate from a study of cytomegalovirus exposure and HLA in healthy donors. Per the germline V gene, CDR1 is SQVTM and CDR2 is ANQGSEA. The CDR3 extends over 12 amino acids. Trimming removed 3 bases from V and 7 bases from J, with 12 bases in between. Assay used: immunoSEQ multiplex PCR; TCRdb lists only in-frame clones, some missing. The sample yields over 85,000 clones, roughly 90% seen once. General study findings and limits: According to a later analysis, TCR clusters from the first cohort tended to co-occur in the 100 to 150 validation repertoires. Most TCR sequences were seen very rarely across donors, but some public TCRs occurred in many. Cytomegalovirus association was listed for about 160 TCR beta chains.

The chain combines TRBV29-1 with TRBJ1-2, with TRBD1 as a possible D gene (6 bases). The specimen was PBMCs. This TCR was recovered from a woman aged 25 to 39 in good health and CMV-seropositive. CDR3 residues: CSVEGAQAGYTF. The CDR3 DNA sequence: TGCAGCGTTGAGGGGGCGCAGGCTGGCTACACCTTC.